The entry below describes one TCR beta chain. The target of this receptor is not known. Per-nucleotide qualities are absent, and no much larger clonotype sits a single base away. The data derive from a study of T cells in Graves' hyperthyroidism and ophthalmopathy (dated by TCRdb to about 2019). Context from the whole study: Peripheral blood samples were taken at initial diagnosis, before any treatment was given. To identify distinguishing TCR V-J signatures, a discovery cohort of about 95 patients was used, comprising fewer than 45 with Graves' ophthalmopathy and approximately 57 with stable Graves' hyperthyroidism. Whether ophthalmopathy could be predicted prospectively was tested in an independent validation cohort made up of about 18 hyperthyroidism patients plus 17 patients who later progressed to ophthalmopathy. The 100 discovery patients were randomly split 7:3 into training and test sets. The study also compared thyroid tissue and blood T-cell repertoires from over 5 Graves' hyperthyroidism patients. After blood sampling, hyperthyroidism patients were treated with methimazole at a starting dose of 30 mg daily, and ophthalmopathy patients were treated with high-dose intravenous methylprednisolone. The paper reports TCR Vbeta CDR3 sequencing of more than 120 peripheral blood samples: approximately 43 ophthalmopathy, 75 to 80 hyperthyroidism and approximately 17 progressor patients. Overall results and qualifications from the work: Ophthalmopathy was separated from stable hyperthyroidism by a 13 V-J signature model, with just over 85% sensitivity and 81% to 82% specificity obtained in cross-validation and 80%/75% obtained in testing. During validation, the model predicted progression to ophthalmopathy a median of approximately 6.5 months ahead of onset, with around 71% sensitivity and less than 85% specificity. Blood samples also contained most of the expanded thyroid clonotypes (frequency above 0.001), which suggests that blood repertoires may reflect thyroid immune responses. No statistical method was used to set the sample size in advance, and investigators knew the group allocation.

Taken from cysteine to phenylalanine, the CDR3 has 15 residues. The DNA shown is the 45-base CDR3, in frame from base 1. V and J are trimmed by 7 bases and 4 bases, and the gene matches miss 10 bases of the junction. As encoded in the germline V gene, CDR1 is MNHEY while CDR2 is SVGEGT. Ophthalmopathy patients had moderately to severely active disease, with a Clinical Activity Score of 3 or more, a NOSPECS grade of 4 or more, and a disease duration of less than 3 months. The study excluded patients with uncontrolled infections, other autoimmune diseases, pregnancy or lactation. Clinical symptoms, serum thyroxine and TRAb, thyroid ultrasound, and orbital computed tomography formed the basis for the diagnoses. Ficoll-Paque density gradient centrifugation was used to isolate PBMCs from around 9.1 ml of fresh peripheral blood. Total RNA was extracted using Trizol reagent, and RNA quality was assessed on an Agilent 2100 Bioanalyzer.

The TCR beta CDR3 regions were amplified from the RNA transcripts. For the first round of RT-PCR on the TCR CDR3, the HTBI primer set was used together with the Qiagen OneStep RT-PCR kit. A second multiplex PCR round built the libraries, followed by size selection and purification. Paired-end sequencing of the libraries was performed with 100 bp reads on an Illumina HiSeq2000. Concerning the study's data processing: SOAPnuke was used to process the raw data, throwing out any read that contained adapters or uncalled bases, had a mean Phred below 15, or lacked an exact constant-primer or identifier match. High-quality paired reads were merged using COPE v1.2.5, and each unique nucleotide sequence was defined as a clonotype. Clonotypes were aligned to IMGT TRBV, TRBD and TRBJ reference segments using MiTCR v1.1. Only V-J combinations with frequency above 0.0001, covering 99% to 99.2% of repertoires, were analysed. The TCS score was defined as the ratio of F50 (clonal expansion) to E x V (chaos), calculated using BLOSUM62-based TCRdist between CDR3 peptides within each V-J. Welch's t-statistics and random forest reduced 500 to 650 V-J features to under 15, which were used in a naive Bayes classifier (R e1071). The public reads were reprocessed in TCRdb via fastp at Q25 and MiXCR, keeping in-frame beta chains. Rows merge per CDR3 protein into single entries with the most common DNA and genes. The V and J calls come from TCRdb's annotation, not from the publication. This sample gives approximately 300,000 distinct CDR3 sequences in total; approximately 18% of them show up just once. The ten largest clones take up under 45% of the sample.

The rearranged segments are TRBV6-2 or TRBV6-3 and TRBJ2-1, with 7 central nucleotides matching TRBD2. The sequenced sample was blood. The source is a man between 50 and 59 years old with Graves' ophthalmopathy. The nucleotide sequence reads as follows: TGTGCCAGCATCAACGGGCTAGCGGAGTACAATGAGCAGTTCTTC. This yields the protein CASINGLAEYNEQFF.